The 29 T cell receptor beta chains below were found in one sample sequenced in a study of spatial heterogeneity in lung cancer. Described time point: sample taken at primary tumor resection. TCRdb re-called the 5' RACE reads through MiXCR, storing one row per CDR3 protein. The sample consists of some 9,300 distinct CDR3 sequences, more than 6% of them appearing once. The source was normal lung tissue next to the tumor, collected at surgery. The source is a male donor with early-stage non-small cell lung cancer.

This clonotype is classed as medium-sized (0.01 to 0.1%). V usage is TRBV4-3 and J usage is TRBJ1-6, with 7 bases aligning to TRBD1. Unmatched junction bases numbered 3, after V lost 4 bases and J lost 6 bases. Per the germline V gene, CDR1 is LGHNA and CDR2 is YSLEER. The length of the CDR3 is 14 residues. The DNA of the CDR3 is TGCGCCAGCAGCCGTGGGGACAGTAATTCACCCCTCCACTTT. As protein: CASSRGDSNSPLHF.

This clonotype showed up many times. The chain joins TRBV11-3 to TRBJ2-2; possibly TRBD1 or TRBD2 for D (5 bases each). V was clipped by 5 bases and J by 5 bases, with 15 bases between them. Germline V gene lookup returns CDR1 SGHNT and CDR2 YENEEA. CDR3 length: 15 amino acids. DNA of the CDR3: TGTGCCAGCAGCAACTCCGGGACGCAGACCGGGGAGCTGTTTTTT. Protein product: CASSNSGTQTGELFF.

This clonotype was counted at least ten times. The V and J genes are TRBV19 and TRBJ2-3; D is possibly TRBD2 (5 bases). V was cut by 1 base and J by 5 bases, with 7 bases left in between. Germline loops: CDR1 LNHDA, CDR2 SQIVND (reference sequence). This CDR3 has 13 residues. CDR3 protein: CASSIGEIDTQYF. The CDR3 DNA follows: TGTGCCAGTAGTATAGGGGAGATAGATACGCAGTATTTT.

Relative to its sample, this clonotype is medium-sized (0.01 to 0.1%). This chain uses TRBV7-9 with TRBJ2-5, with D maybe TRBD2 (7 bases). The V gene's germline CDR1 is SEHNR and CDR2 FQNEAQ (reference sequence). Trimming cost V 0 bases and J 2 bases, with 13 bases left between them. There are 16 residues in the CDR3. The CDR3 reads CASSLAGGPRQETQYF. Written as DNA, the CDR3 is TGTGCCAGCAGCTTAGCGGGGGGGCCGAGGCAAGAGACCCAGTACTTC.

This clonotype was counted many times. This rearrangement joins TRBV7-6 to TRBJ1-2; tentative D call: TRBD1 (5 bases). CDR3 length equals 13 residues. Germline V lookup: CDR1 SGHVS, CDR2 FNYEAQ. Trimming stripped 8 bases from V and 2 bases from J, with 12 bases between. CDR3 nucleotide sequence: TGTGCCAGCGCTCCGGGACGAAACTATGGCTACACCTTC. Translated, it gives CASAPGRNYGYTF.

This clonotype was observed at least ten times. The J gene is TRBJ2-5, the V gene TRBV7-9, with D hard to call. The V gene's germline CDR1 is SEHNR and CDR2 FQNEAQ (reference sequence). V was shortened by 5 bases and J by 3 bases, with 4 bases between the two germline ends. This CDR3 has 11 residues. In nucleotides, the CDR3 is TGTGCCAGCAGCCTTAAAGAGACCCAGTACTTC. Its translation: CASSLKETQYF.

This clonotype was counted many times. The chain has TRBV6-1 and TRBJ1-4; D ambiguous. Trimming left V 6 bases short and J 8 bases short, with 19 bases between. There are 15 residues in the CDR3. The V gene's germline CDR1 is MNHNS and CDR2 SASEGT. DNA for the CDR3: TGTGCCAGCAGAGAATTCCCCTTGAAAGGGGAAAAACTGTTTTTT. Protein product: CASREFPLKGEKLFF.

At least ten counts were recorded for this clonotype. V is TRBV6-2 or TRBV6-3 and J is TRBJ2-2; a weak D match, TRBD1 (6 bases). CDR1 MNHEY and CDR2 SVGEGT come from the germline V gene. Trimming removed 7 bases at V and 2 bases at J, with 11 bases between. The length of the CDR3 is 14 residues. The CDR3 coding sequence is TGTGCCAGCATTAAGACAGGAAACACCGGGGAGCTGTTTTTT. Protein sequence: CASIKTGNTGELFF.

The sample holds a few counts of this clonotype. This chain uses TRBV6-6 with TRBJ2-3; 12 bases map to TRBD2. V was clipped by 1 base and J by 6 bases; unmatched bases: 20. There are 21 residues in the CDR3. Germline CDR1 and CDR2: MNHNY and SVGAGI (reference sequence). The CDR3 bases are TGTGCCAGCAGTTACTGGGAAGGGTGGACTAGCGGGACCGCAAAGGAGGATACGCAGTATTTT. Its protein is CASSYWEGWTSGTAKEDTQYF.

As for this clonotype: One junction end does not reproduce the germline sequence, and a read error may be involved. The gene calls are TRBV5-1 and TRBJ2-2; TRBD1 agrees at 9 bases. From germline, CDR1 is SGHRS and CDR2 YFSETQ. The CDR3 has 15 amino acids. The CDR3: CASRPGTGNPGELFF. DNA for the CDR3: TGCGCCAGCAGACCCGGGACAGGGAACCCCGGGGAGCTGTTTTTT.

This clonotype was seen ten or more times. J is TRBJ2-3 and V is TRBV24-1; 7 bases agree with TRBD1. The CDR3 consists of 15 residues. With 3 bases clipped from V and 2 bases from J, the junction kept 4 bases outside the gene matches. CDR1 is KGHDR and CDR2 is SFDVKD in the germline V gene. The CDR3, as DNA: TGTGCCACCAGTGATCCCGGGACAGACACAGATACGCAGTATTTT. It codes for CATSDPGTDTDTQYF.

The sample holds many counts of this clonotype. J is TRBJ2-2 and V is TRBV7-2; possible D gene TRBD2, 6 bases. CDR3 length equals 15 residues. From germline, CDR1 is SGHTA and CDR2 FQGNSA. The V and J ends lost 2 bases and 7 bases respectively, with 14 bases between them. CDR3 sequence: CASSLNAGRVGELFF. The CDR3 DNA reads TGTGCCAGCAGCTTAAATGCGGGGCGGGTCGGGGAGCTGTTTTTT. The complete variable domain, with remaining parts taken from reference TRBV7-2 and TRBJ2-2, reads GAGVSQSPSNKVTEKGKDVELRCDPISGHTALYWYRQSLGQGLEFLIYFQGNSAPDKSGLPSDRFSAERTGGSVSTLTIQRTQQEDSAVYLCASSLNAGRVGELFFGEGSRLTVL.

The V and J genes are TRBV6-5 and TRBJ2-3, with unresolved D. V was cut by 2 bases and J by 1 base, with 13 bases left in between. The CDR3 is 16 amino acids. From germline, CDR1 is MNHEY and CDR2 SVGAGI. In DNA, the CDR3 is TGTGCCAGCAGTTACCACCAGGCGGTTCGCACAGATACGCAGTATTTT. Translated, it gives CASSYHQAVRTDTQYF.

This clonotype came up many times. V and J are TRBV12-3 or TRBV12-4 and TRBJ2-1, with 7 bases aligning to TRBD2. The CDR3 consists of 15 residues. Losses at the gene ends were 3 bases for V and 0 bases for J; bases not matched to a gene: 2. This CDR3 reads CASSFGGSSYNEQFF. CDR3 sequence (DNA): TGTGCCAGCAGTTTCGGGGGGAGCTCCTACAATGAGCAGTTCTTC.

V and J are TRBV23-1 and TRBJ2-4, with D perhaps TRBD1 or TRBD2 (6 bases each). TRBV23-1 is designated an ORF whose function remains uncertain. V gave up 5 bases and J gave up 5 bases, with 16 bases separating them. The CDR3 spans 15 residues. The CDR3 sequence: CASSSRRGVENIQYF. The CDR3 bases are TGCGCCAGCAGTAGCCGTAGGGGGGTGGAAAACATTCAGTACTTC.

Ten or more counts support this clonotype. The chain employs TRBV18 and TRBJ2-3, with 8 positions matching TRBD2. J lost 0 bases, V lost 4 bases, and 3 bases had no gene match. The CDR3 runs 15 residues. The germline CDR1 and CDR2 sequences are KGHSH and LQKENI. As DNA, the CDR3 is TGTGCCAGCTCACGTATAGCGGGGAGCACAGATACGCAGTATTTT. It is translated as CASSRIAGSTDTQYF.

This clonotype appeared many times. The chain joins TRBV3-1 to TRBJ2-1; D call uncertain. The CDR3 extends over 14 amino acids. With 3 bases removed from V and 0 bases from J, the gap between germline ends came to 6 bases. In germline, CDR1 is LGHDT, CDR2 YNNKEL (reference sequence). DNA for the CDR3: TGTGCCAGCAGCCAGCAGAGCTCCTACAATGAGCAGTTCTTC. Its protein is CASSQQSSYNEQFF.

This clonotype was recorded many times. The CDR3 here is CASSPLSTGNSYEQYF. The DNA for the CDR3 is TGTGCCAGCAGTCCCTTGTCCACTGGGAACTCCTACGAGCAGTACTTC. The J gene is TRBJ2-7, the V gene TRBV6-6; no clear D gene. Germline V gives CDR1 MNHNY, CDR2 SVGAGI (reference sequence). V lost 5 bases to trimming and J lost 0 bases, with 17 bases between them. There are 16 residues in the CDR3.

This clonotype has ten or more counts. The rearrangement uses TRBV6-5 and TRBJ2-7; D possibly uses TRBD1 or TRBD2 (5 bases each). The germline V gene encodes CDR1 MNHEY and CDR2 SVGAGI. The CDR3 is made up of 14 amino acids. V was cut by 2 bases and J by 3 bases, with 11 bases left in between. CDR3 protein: CASSYGASGYEQYF. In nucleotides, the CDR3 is TGTGCCAGCAGTTACGGGGCAAGCGGCTACGAGCAGTACTTC.

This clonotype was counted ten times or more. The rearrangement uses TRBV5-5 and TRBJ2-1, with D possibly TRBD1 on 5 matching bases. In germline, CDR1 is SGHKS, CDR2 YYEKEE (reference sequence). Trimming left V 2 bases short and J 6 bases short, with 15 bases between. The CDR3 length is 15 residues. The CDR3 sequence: CASSLRGIGPNEQFF. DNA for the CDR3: TGTGCCAGCAGCTTAAGGGGCATCGGTCCCAATGAGCAGTTCTTC.

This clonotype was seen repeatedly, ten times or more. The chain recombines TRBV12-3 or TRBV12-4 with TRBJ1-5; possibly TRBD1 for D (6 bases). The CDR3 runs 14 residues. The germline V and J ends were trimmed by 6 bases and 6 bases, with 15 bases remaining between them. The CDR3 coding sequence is TGTGCCAGCAGCGTCGGCCAAGGGGGTCAGCCCCAGCATTTT. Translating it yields CASSVGQGGQPQHF.

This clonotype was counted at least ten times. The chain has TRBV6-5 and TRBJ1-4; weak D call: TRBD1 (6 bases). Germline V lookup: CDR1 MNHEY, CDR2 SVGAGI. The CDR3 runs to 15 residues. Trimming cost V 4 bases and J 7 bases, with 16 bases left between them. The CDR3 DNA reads TGTGCCAGCAGTTTGGGGGGGCGAGGTAGTGAAAAACTGTTTTTT. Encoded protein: CASSLGGRGSEKLFF.

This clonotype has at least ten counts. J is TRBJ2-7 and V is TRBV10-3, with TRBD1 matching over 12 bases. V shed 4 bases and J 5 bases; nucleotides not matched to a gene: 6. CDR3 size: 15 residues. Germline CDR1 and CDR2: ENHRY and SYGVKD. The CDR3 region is CAISALGQGADEQYF. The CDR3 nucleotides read TGTGCCATCAGTGCTTTGGGACAGGGGGCCGACGAGCAGTACTTC.

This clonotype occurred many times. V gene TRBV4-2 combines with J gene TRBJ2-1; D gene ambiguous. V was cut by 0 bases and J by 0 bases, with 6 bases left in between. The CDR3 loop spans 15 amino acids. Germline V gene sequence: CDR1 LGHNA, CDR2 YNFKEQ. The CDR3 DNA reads TGTGCCAGCAGCCAAGAGTGGAGCTCCTACAATGAGCAGTTCTTC. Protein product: CASSQEWSSYNEQFF.

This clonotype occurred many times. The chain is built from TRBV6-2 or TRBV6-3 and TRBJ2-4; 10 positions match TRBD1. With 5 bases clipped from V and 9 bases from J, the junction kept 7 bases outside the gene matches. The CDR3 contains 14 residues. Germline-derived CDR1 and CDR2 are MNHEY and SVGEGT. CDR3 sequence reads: CASSRQGASGIQYF. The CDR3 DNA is TGTGCCAGCAGTAGACAGGGGGCGTCGGGCATTCAGTACTTC.

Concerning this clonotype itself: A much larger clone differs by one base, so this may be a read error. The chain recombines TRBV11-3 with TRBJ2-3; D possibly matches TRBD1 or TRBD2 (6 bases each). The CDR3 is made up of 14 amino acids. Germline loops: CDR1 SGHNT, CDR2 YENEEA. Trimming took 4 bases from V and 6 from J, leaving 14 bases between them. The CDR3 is CASSSNRGQDTQYF. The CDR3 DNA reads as TGTGCCAGCAGCTCGAATCGGGGGCAGGATACGCAGTATTTT.

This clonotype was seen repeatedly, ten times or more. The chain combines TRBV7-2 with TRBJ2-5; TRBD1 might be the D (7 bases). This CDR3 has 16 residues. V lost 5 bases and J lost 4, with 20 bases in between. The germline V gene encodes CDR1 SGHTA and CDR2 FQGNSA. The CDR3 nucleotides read TGTGCCAGCAGCCCCGGCGGGACAGCGCGACGAGAGACCCAGTACTTC. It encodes CASSPGGTARRETQYF.

The CDR3 coding sequence is TGTGCCATCAGTGAACTGGGATTGGGCAATCAGCCCCAGCATTTT. It encodes CAISELGLGNQPQHF. V and J are TRBV10-3 and TRBJ1-5; no definite D call. The CDR3 sequence is 15 residues long. V was shortened by 3 bases and J by 2 bases, with 11 bases between the two germline ends. Per the germline V gene, CDR1 is ENHRY and CDR2 is SYGVKD.

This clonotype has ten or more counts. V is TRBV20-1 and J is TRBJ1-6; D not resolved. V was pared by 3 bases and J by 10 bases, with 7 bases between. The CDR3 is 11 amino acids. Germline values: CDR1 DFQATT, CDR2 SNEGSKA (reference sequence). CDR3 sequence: CSARSESPLHF. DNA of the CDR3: TGCAGTGCTAGGTCGGAGTCACCCCTCCACTTT.